This T cell receptor (beta chain) appears in the sequencing data of a study of metastatic and nonmetastatic thyroid tumors. For the study at large: From malignant and benign thyroid patients, repertoires in blood and in tumor or nodule tissue were compared.

Study observations and caveats: For both blood and tumor, malignant thyroid tumors reportedly showed significantly higher TCR beta diversity than benign nodules did.

Concerning this clone: Its antigen is not known.

Trimming removed 0 bases at V and 4 bases at J, with 12 bases between. CDR3 length equals 15 residues. Germline V lookup: CDR1 PRHDT, CDR2 FYEKMQ (reference sequence). All patients were untreated before thyroid surgery. Per the original data handling: The study's classifier, a distant-metastasis tool for papillary thyroid cancer, was built using CDR3 differences across clinicopathological groups. MiXCR re-clonotyped the PCR reads for TCRdb. Clone size and V and J calls follow TCRdb, not the original study. The data contain roughly 16,000 clones, 15% to 19% of them singletons. The receptor was derived from a female donor with papillary thyroid cancer or a benign thyroid nodule (not recorded which). Some clones in this sample may be carry-over from other donors' samples. This chain links TRBV13 with TRBJ1-2; no definite D call. Sequencing input: blood. The CDR3 is CASSLGGTSSYGYTF. The CDR3 DNA follows: TGTGCCAGCAGCTTAGGAGGCACATCCAGCTATGGCTACACCTTC.